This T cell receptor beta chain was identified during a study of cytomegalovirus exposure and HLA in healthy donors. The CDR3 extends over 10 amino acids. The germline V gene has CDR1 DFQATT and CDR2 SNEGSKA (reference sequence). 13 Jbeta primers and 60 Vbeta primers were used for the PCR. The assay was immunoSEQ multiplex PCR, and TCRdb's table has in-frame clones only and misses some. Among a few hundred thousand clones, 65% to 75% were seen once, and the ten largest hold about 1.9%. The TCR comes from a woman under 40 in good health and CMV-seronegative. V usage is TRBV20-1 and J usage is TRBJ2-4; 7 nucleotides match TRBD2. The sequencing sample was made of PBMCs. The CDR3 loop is CSGGRDIQYF. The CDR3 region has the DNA TGCAGCGGTGGGAGGGACATTCAGTACTTC.